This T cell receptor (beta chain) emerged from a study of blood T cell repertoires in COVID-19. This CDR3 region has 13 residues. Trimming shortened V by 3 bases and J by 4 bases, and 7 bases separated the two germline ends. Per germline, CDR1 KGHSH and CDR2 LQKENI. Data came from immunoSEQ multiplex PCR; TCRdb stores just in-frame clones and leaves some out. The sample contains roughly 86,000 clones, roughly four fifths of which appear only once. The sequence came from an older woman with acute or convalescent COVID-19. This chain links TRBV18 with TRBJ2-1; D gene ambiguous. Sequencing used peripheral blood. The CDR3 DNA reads TGTGCCAGCTCACCGACTGATTACAATGAGCAGTTCTTC. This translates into CASSPTDYNEQFF.